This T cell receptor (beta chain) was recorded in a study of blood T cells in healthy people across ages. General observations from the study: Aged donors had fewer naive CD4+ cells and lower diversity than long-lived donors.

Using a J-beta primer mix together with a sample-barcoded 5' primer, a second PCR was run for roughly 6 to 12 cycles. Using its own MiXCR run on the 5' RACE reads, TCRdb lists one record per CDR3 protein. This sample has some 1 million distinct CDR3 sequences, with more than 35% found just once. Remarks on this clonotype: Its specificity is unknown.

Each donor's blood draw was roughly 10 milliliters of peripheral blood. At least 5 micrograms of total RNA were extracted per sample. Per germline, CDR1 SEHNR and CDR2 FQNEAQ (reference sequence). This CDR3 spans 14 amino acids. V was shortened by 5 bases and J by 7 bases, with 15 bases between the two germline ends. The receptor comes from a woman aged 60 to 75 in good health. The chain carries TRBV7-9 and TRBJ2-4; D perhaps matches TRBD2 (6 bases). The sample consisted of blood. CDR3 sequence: CASSPGGPPNIQYF. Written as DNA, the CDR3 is TGTGCCAGCAGCCCCGGAGGGCCCCCTAACATTCAGTACTTC.